This TCR beta chain was documented in a study of OX40 agonist ivuxolimab in advanced cancers. Turning to the overall study: Ivuxolimab was an agonistic, fully human IgG2 monoclonal antibody directed against OX40 (CD134), a costimulatory receptor. Intravenous ivuxolimab was administered to patients every 2 weeks at six dose levels: 0.01, 0.1, 0.3, 1.5, 3 and 10 mg/kg. Partial responses occurred in three dose-escalation patients: two with cutaneous melanoma and one with hepatocellular carcinoma. Prior anti-PD-1, anti-PD-L1 or anti-CTLA-4 therapy was permitted, and 35% to 40% of dose-escalation patients had received checkpoint inhibitors. The paper reports the monotherapy dose-escalation portion (N = 52 patients) of the phase I ivuxolimab trial. Of the roughly 54 dose-escalation patients, hepatocellular carcinoma was present in 19, melanoma in approximately 15, renal cell carcinoma in 9 and head and neck cancer in 9. The point of sequencing TCRbeta in the periphery was to test whether ivuxolimab changed TCR sequence diversity and drove clonal T-cell expansion. A male proportion of 82.7% and a mean age of 60 years, ranging from about 23 to 90, were recorded for the dose-escalation cohort. Findings and caveats that apply to the study as a whole: Which antigens the clonally expanded peripheral T cells were specific for was not determined. At doses from 0.1 to 3.0 mg/kg, clonal expansion was seen in both CD4+ and CD8+ blood T cells between baseline and week 6. After ivuxolimab, CD8+ T cells had more expanded clones than CD4+ T cells on average. In partial responders in the 0.1-3.0 mg/kg groups, normalized peripheral clonal expansion was found to be among the lowest, especially among CD8+ T cells. Low levels of normalized T-cell clonal expansion were also seen in some patients who did not respond.

Genomic DNA was isolated from the sorted cells so that the TCRbeta CDR3 region could be sequenced. TCRbeta CDR3 regions were sequenced using the immunoSEQ Assay. TCRdb re-hosts the immuneACCESS table, in-frame sequences only. Its copies lack some clones; in the studies checked, an unresolved V gene accounts for under half of them, and the cause for the rest is not known. The sample data list tens of thousands of clones, and approximately 86% of these were observed just once. Together, the top ten hold about 30% of the sample. On this clone: This receptor's antigen is unknown. Nothing much larger sits one base from this clone, and base qualities are not available.

Patients with a history of autoimmune disease or receiving systemic immunosuppression were excluded from the trial. In every dose cohort, peripheral blood was drawn for TCR sequencing at baseline, cycle 4 day 1, and cycle 7 day 1. Samples came from an open-label, multicenter, first-in-human phase I dose-escalation trial of ivuxolimab. The trial enrolled adults with locally advanced or metastatic head and neck squamous cell, hepatocellular, melanoma or renal cell carcinoma. CD4+ and CD8+ T cells were sorted separately from peripheral blood before TCR sequencing. Counted from cysteine to phenylalanine, this CDR3 has 15 amino acids. The retained sequence is limited to the CDR3, 45 bases, with the frame set at the first base. The germline V gene supplies CDR1 SGHDN and CDR2 FVKESK. Trimming takes 2 bases from V and 3 bases from J, and the germline ends sit 12 bases apart.

Recombination linked TRBV14 to TRBJ2-3, and perhaps TRBD2 as D gene, on 6 matching bases. The source was CD4+ or CD8+ T cells sorted from blood, collected in a trial of the OX40 agonist ivuxolimab. The clonotype originates from an adult with an advanced solid tumor such as melanoma, head and neck, liver or kidney cancer. The CDR3 region: CASSQLGGATDTQYF. The nucleotide sequence reads TGTGCCAGCAGCCAACTCGGCGGGGCAACAGATACGCAGTATTTT.